The 19 T cell receptor beta chains given below trace back to one sample, sequenced in a study of OX40 agonist ivuxolimab in advanced cancers. This table comes from immunoSEQ multiplex PCR, and its TCRdb copy is limited to in-frame clones, with some not included. In the table there are tens of thousands of clones, over 80% of which are singletons. The specimen was CD4+ or CD8+ T cells sorted from blood, collected in a trial of the OX40 agonist ivuxolimab. These receptors all stem from an adult with an advanced solid tumor such as melanoma, head and neck, liver or kidney cancer.

The rearrangement links TRBV5-5 to TRBJ2-5, with D possibly matching TRBD1 (5 bases). The V gene's germline CDR1 is SGHKS and CDR2 YYEKEE (reference sequence). CDR3 length: 13 residues. Trimming stripped 2 bases from V and 5 bases from J, with 10 bases between. Here the CDR3 reads CASSFQGSETQYF. CDR3 coding DNA: TGTGCCAGCAGCTTCCAGGGCTCCGAGACCCAGTACTTC.

The V call is TRBV4-1, the J call TRBJ2-7; TRBD1 matches at 7 bases. From germline, CDR1 is MGHRA and CDR2 YSYEKL. The length of the CDR3 is 13 residues. The J segment lost 3 bases and the V segment lost 5 bases, leaving 4 bases of the junction unmatched. CDR3 in amino acids: CASSMAGGYEQYF. The CDR3 coding sequence is TGCGCCAGCAGCATGGCAGGGGGCTACGAGCAGTACTTC.

The chain recombines TRBV10-3 with TRBJ1-2; D might be TRBD1 (5 bases). The germline V gene has CDR1 ENHRY and CDR2 SYGVKD. V was cut by 4 bases and J by 12 bases, with 21 bases left in between. CDR3 size: 14 residues. The CDR3 DNA follows: TGTGCCATCAGTGTGAATCCCCCCGGGACGGCAGACACCTTC. Translated, it gives CAISVNPPGTADTF.

The chain recombines TRBV6-6 with TRBJ2-2, with D uncertain. Trimming pared 7 bases from V and 3 bases from J, leaving 12 bases between. CDR3 length equals 14 residues. CDR1 and CDR2 from the germline V gene are MNHNY and SVGAGI (reference sequence). The CDR3 coding sequence is TGTGCCAGCACCGGGCTACCCCACACCGGGGAGCTGTTTTTT. Its protein is CASTGLPHTGELFF.

The chain couples TRBV6-1 to TRBJ2-1, with 7 bases that match TRBD1. Germline CDR1 is MNHNS and CDR2 is SASEGT. The CDR3 totals 12 residues. V dropped 5 bases and J dropped 15; count of bases not matched to a gene: 10. The CDR3 bases are TGTGCCAGCAGTTTCTCAGGGGGTCTCGGGTTCTTC. Protein product: CASSFSGGLGFF.

The chain employs TRBV5-5 and TRBJ1-4, with D possibly matching TRBD1 (6 bases). Germline lookup yields CDR1 SGHKS and CDR2 YYEKEE (reference sequence). The CDR3 consists of 15 residues. V was shortened by 0 bases and J by 7 bases, with 13 bases between the two germline ends. The CDR3 region is CASSLGGQSGEKLFF. As DNA, the CDR3 is TGTGCCAGCAGCTTGGGCGGACAGTCCGGTGAAAAACTGTTTTTT.

V usage is TRBV30 and J usage is TRBJ1-5; TRBD1 matches 7 bases. The CDR3 has 13 amino acids. Germline CDR1 reads GTSNPN; CDR2 reads SVGIG (reference sequence). Trimming took 2 bases from V and 7 from J; bases not matched to a gene: 5. The CDR3 region is CAWSQGVGQPQHF. The DNA of the CDR3 is TGTGCCTGGAGTCAGGGGGTAGGGCAGCCCCAGCATTTT.

The chain uses TRBV29-1 and TRBJ2-5, with D perhaps matching TRBD1 (6 bases). Per the germline V gene, CDR1 is SQVTM and CDR2 is ANQGSEA. The CDR3 extends over 14 amino acids. V was clipped by 6 bases and J by 1 base, with 15 bases between them. The CDR3 region is CSVEDGTTQETQYF. The DNA of the CDR3 is TGCAGCGTAGAGGACGGGACAACCCAAGAGACCCAGTACTTC. The full variable domain, in which reference TRBV29-1 and TRBJ2-5 provide the parts outside the CDR3, is SAVISQKPSRDICQRGTSLTIQCQVDSQVTMMFWYRQQPGQSLTLIATANQGSEATYESGFVIDKFPISRPNLTFSTLTVSNMSPEDSSIYLCSVEDGTTQETQYFGPGTRLLVL.

This chain joins TRBV11-3 and TRBJ2-7; D call uncertain. This CDR3 region has 13 residues. From germline, CDR1 is SGHNT and CDR2 YENEEA. Trimming removed 8 bases from V and 0 bases from J, with 11 bases in between. This CDR3 is CASASKRSYEQYF. CDR3 DNA: TGTGCCAGCGCCAGTAAGCGCTCCTACGAGCAGTACTTC.

The rearrangement uses TRBV28 and TRBJ1-3; D uncertain. The V and J ends lost 8 bases and 0 bases respectively, with 14 bases between them. The germline CDR1 and CDR2 sequences are MDHEN and SYDVKM. The CDR3 extends over 15 amino acids. CDR3 sequence: CASGLEAYSGNTIYF. CDR3 nucleotide sequence: TGTGCCAGCGGATTAGAGGCCTACTCTGGAAACACCATATATTTT. The full variable domain, its missing parts supplied by reference TRBV28 and TRBJ1-3, is DVKVTQSSRYLVKRTGEKVFLECVQDMDHENMFWYRQDPGLGLRLIYFSYDVKMKEKGDIPEGYSVSREKKERFSLILESASTNQTSMYLCASGLEAYSGNTIYFGEGSWLTVV.

This chain uses TRBV14 with TRBJ2-6; D is possibly TRBD2 (7 bases). The CDR3 spans 17 residues. Per the germline V gene, CDR1 is SGHDN and CDR2 is FVKESK. V shed 5 bases and J shed 4 bases, with 18 bases lying between them. The chain's CDR3 is CASSSRGGRAGANVLTF. CDR3 coding DNA: TGTGCCAGCAGCTCCCGAGGGGGGAGGGCCGGGGCCAACGTCCTGACTTTC.

As to this clone: The germline gene is not matched at one end of the junction; a read error may be the cause. This chain uses TRBV7-7 with TRBJ1-1; the D gene is possibly TRBD1 (6 bases). This CDR3 is built from 10 residues. In germline, CDR1 is SSHAT, CDR2 FNYEAQ (reference sequence). This CDR3 reads CASSSRRDIF. The DNA of the CDR3 is TGTGCTAGCAGCAGTCGCCGGGACATCTTT.

V usage is TRBV10-3 and J usage is TRBJ2-1; D gene unclear. Trimming removed 7 bases at V and 8 bases at J, with 12 bases between. The CDR3 contains 12 residues. Germline lookup yields CDR1 ENHRY and CDR2 SYGVKD. The CDR3 nucleotides are TGTGCCATCAACTCGGTTGGCTATGAGCAGTTCTTC. It specifies CAINSVGYEQFF.

This clone was counted between two and nine times. This chain links TRBV5-1 with TRBJ2-1; no reliable D call. The germline CDR1 and CDR2 sequences are SGHRS and YFSETQ. This CDR3 spans 16 amino acids. The V end was cut by 1 base, the J end by 4 bases, with 15 bases between. The CDR3 protein is CASSLTAGLGYNEQFF. DNA of the CDR3: TGCGCCAGCAGCTTGACCGCAGGCCTGGGATACAATGAGCAGTTCTTC.

The chain carries TRBV13 and TRBJ2-7; TRBD1 might be the D (6 bases). This CDR3 is built from 15 residues. CDR1 is PRHDT, CDR2 FYEKMQ, per germline (reference sequence). Trimming left V 5 bases short and J 3 bases short, with 17 bases between. For the CDR3, the DNA is TGTGCCAGCAGCCCCAGACAGGAGCTGTTCTACGAGCAGTACTTC. Amino acid sequence: CASSPRQELFYEQYF. Supplemented by reference TRBV13 and TRBJ2-7, the full variable domain reads AAGVIQSPRHLIKEKRETATLKCYPIPRHDTVYWYQQGPGQDPQFLISFYEKMQSDKGSIPDRFSAQQFSDYHSELNMSSLELGDSALYFCASSPRQELFYEQYFGPGTRLTVT.

The rearrangement links TRBV19 to TRBJ1-6; the D gene is possibly TRBD1 (6 bases). V lost 6 bases and J lost 11, with 14 bases in between. CDR1 LNHDA and CDR2 SQIVND come from the germline V gene (reference sequence). The CDR3 is made up of 13 amino acids. CDR3 nucleotides: TGTGCCAGTAGGCCAGGGGAGCGGGCACCCCTCCACTTT. It translates to CASRPGERAPLHF.

The V and J genes are TRBV28 and TRBJ2-2; no reliable D call. CDR1 is MDHEN, CDR2 SYDVKM, per germline. Trimming shortened V by 1 base and J by 0 bases, and 12 bases separated the two germline ends. The CDR3 contains 17 residues. CDR3 DNA sequence: TGTGCCAGCAGTTTATCCCCGCTAGGGTCGAACACCGGGGAGCTGTTTTTT. Translated, it gives CASSLSPLGSNTGELFF.

V gene TRBV30 combines with J gene TRBJ2-7; TRBD1 agrees at 7 bases. The V gene's germline CDR1 is GTSNPN and CDR2 SVGIG (reference sequence). The V gene end was trimmed by 0 bases and the J gene end by 2 bases; junction bases not matched to a gene: 1. This CDR3 comprises 13 residues. The CDR3 region is CAWSVTGAYEQYF. CDR3 coding DNA: TGTGCCTGGAGTGTAACAGGGGCCTACGAGCAGTACTTC. The entire variable domain, with the rest obtained from reference TRBV30 and TRBJ2-7, is as follows: SQTIHQWPATLVQPVGSPLSLECTVEGTSNPNLYWYRQAAGRGLQLLFYSVGIGQISSEVPQNLSASRPQDRQFILSSKKLLLSDSGFYLCAWSVTGAYEQYFGPGTRLTVT.

V is TRBV27 and J is TRBJ2-1, with D perhaps TRBD1 (6 bases). Trimming pared 5 bases from V and 8 bases from J, leaving 19 bases between. Germline-derived CDR1 and CDR2 are MNHEY and SMNVEV (reference sequence). The CDR3 has 15 residues. The CDR3 spells CASSPTPGAGDEQFF. CDR3 nucleotide sequence: TGTGCCAGCAGTCCTACGCCAGGGGCGGGCGATGAGCAGTTCTTC.